The 13 T cell receptor beta chains below all came from one sample that was sequenced in a study of PD-1 blockade in classical Hodgkin lymphoma. TCRdb keeps only in-frame clones here, not all; method: immunoSEQ multiplex PCR. The sample lists 25,000 to 30,000 clones; around 77% were seen once. As to time point: cycle 4 day 1 (C4D1), after around six weeks of nivolumab. Every single patient, without exception, relapsed after autologous stem cell transplantation, and brentuximab vedotin exposure varied. The sample was peripheral blood mononuclear cells (PBMCs), taken before the fourth cycle of nivolumab. The receptors here all came from a human donor with classical Hodgkin lymphoma.

This sequence joins TRBV19 and TRBJ2-7, with 9 bases lining up with TRBD2. J was trimmed by 5 bases and V by 6 bases; bases with no gene match: 8. CDR1 LNHDA and CDR2 SQIVND come from the germline V gene (reference sequence). The CDR3 consists of 14 residues. The CDR3 here is CASSLSGSFHEQYF. As DNA, the CDR3 is TGTGCCAGTAGCCTTAGCGGGAGCTTCCACGAGCAGTACTTC.

In its sample, this clone is medium-sized. This chain connects TRBV15 to TRBJ2-5; 9 nucleotides match TRBD2. V lost 3 bases and J lost 4; bases outside the gene matches: 6. CDR1 is LNHNV, CDR2 YYDKDF, per germline (reference sequence). CDR3 size: 15 residues. The DNA of the CDR3 is TGTGCCACCAGCAGGAAGCGGGAGGCGGGAGAGACCCAGTACTTC. This codes for CATSRKREAGETQYF.

Only a few counts were recorded for this clone. This rearrangement joins TRBV5-4 to TRBJ2-2; D not resolved. The germline V gene has CDR1 SGHNT and CDR2 YYREEE (reference sequence). The CDR3 runs to 13 residues. Trimming cost V 3 bases and J 5 bases, with 8 bases left between them. CDR3 residues: CASSSRVTGELFF. The CDR3 bases are TGTGCCAGCAGCTCCCGGGTGACCGGGGAGCTGTTTTTT.

The genes are TRBV7-8 and TRBJ2-3, with D tentatively TRBD1 or TRBD2 (5 bases each). The CDR3 loop spans 11 amino acids. V lost 7 bases, J lost 9 bases, and 11 bases lay in between. Germline CDR1 SGHVS, CDR2 FQNEAQ. The CDR3 nucleotides are TGTGCCAGCACGGGGACGGGGACGCAGTATTTT. This encodes CASTGTGTQYF. The variable domain in full, completed from reference TRBV7-8 and TRBJ2-3, reads GAGVSQSPRYKVAKRGQDVALRCDPISGHVSLFWYQQALGQGPEFLTYFQNEAQLDKSGLPSDRFFAERPEGSVSTLKIQRTQQEDSAVYLCASTGTGTQYFGPGTRLTVL.

V is TRBV5-6 and J is TRBJ2-7, with D tentatively TRBD1 or TRBD2 (5 bases each). CDR1 SGHDT and CDR2 YYEEEE come from the germline V gene. V was shortened by 3 bases and J by 6 bases, with 22 bases between the two germline ends. CDR3 length equals 16 residues. CDR3 nucleotide sequence: TGTGCCAGCAGCTCTATGGTGGATGAGAGGGGTCCCGAGCAGTACTTC. Its translation is CASSSMVDERGPEQYF.

This chain uses TRBV5-1 with TRBJ2-7; TRBD1 matches 7 bases. The better agreement between TRBJ2-5 and the DNA end casts doubt on the J call. The germline CDR1 and CDR2 sequences are SGHRS and YFSETQ. The CDR3 length is 13 residues. CDR3 residues: CASRPDRVETQYF. Here the CDR3 DNA reads TGCGCCAGCAGGCCCGACAGGGTGGAGACCCAGTACTTC.

The chain has TRBV7-4 and TRBJ2-7; 9 positions agree with TRBD2. Germline V gives CDR1 SGHVT, CDR2 SQSDAQ. After removal of 8 bases from V and 5 bases from J, the junction contained 22 bases not matched to a gene. This CDR3 is 18 amino acids long. Written as DNA, the CDR3 is TGTGCCAGCGCTTATTGCCTACCCGCTAGCGGGATCTGCCACGAGCAGTACTTC. This translates into CASAYCLPASGICHEQYF.

The chain uses TRBV29-1 and TRBJ2-7, with D maybe TRBD1 (6 bases). There are 13 residues in the CDR3. Germline V gene lookup returns CDR1 SQVTM and CDR2 ANQGSEA. The V end lost 5 bases, the J end lost 2 bases, and 13 bases lay between the germline ends. CDR3 sequence (DNA): TGCAGCGTTTCCCGGGGACATACCTACGAGCAGTACTTC. It specifies CSVSRGHTYEQYF.

The V call is TRBV6-1, the J call TRBJ1-1; D not resolved. Trimming removed 0 bases from V and 5 bases from J, with 7 bases in between. The CDR3 has 13 residues. The germline CDR1 and CDR2 sequences are MNHNS and SASEGT. The CDR3 spells CASSEAAGTEAFF. CDR3 DNA sequence: TGTGCCAGCAGTGAAGCGGCGGGTACTGAAGCTTTCTTT.

The V and J genes are TRBV28 and TRBJ2-7; D is possibly TRBD1 or TRBD2 (5 bases each). Germline V gene sequence: CDR1 MDHEN, CDR2 SYDVKM. The CDR3 totals 13 residues. Trimming shortened V by 2 bases and J by 6 bases, and 11 bases separated the two germline ends. The CDR3 nucleotides read TGTGCCAGCAGTTTAACCTCGGGGCGCGAGCAGTACTTC. Its translation: CASSLTSGREQYF.

The chain links TRBV5-1 to TRBJ2-1, with D perhaps TRBD2 (5 bases). Germline lookup yields CDR1 SGHRS and CDR2 YFSETQ. The CDR3 loop spans 12 amino acids. Trimming took 0 bases from V and 9 from J, leaving 7 bases between them. The CDR3 loop is CASSLGRGEQFF. The CDR3 nucleotides read TGCGCCAGCAGCTTGGGCCGGGGTGAGCAGTTCTTC.

The rearrangement uses TRBV18 and TRBJ2-5; unclear D gene. This CDR3 comprises 14 residues. V lost 4 bases, J lost 1 base, and 10 bases lay in between. The V gene's germline CDR1 is KGHSH and CDR2 LQKENI. CDR3 region: CASSLGGVQETQYF. CDR3 in DNA: TGTGCCAGCTCACTTGGTGGGGTCCAAGAGACCCAGTACTTC.

CDR3 sequence: CASSVNRGNTIYF. CDR3 nucleotides: TGTGCCAGCAGTGTAAACAGGGGAAACACCATATATTTT. The gene calls are TRBV6-1 and TRBJ1-3, with a weak D call TRBD1 (5 bases). Germline CDR1 and CDR2: MNHNS and SASEGT. The germline V and J ends were trimmed by 4 bases and 4 bases, with 8 bases remaining between them. This CDR3 contains 13 residues.